This TCR beta chain was sequenced for a study of blood T cells in healthy people across ages. CDR1 is MNHEY, CDR2 SVGEGT, per germline. The CDR3 runs to 14 residues. Trimming shortened V by 8 bases and J by 1 base, and 15 bases separated the two germline ends. A second PCR of 7 to 11 cycles used a sample-barcoded 5' primer and a J-beta primer mix. A tag from a template-switch adaptor with 12 random nucleotides marked each cDNA molecule. MiXCR, applied by TCRdb to the 5' RACE reads, yields one record per CDR3 protein. The data show about 1,500,000 distinct CDR3 sequences, 28% seen once. The chain combines TRBV6-2 or TRBV6-3 with TRBJ2-7, with no clear D. The origin of this receptor is a woman under 40 in good health. Sequencing input: blood. The CDR3 protein is CASLLRLGSYEQYF. Written as DNA, the CDR3 is TGTGCCAGCCTCTTGCGCCTAGGGTCCTACGAGCAGTACTTC.